These T cell receptor beta chains were read from a single sample in a study of cytomegalovirus exposure and HLA in healthy donors. Method: immunoSEQ multiplex PCR; TCRdb's copy keeps in-frame clones and lacks some. The repertoire consists of 140,000 or so clones, with about 80% occurring once and the leading ten covering roughly 1.9%. The sample consisted of PBMCs. These receptors were obtained from a man aged 40-49 years in good health and CMV-seronegative. Each CDR3 is given with its conserved first and last residue. D genes are given only for firm matches. Expanded clones get a size class; other rows say once, few or many, or leave the size out.

>TRBD2|.|TRBJ2-7|17|TRBV19
TGTGCCAGTAGTATTGCTAGCGGGGCCGATAGCTCCTACAAGCAGTACTTC
CASSIASGADSSYKQYF
>TRBD1|.|TRBJ2-6|15|TRBV6-1
TGTGCCAGCAGTGAACAGGGGGCTGGGGCCAACGTCCTGACTTTC
CASSEQGAGANVLTF
>.|.|TRBJ2-1|14|TRBV11-3
TGTGCCAGCAGCTTAGAAGGAGGGGTTGATGAGCAGTTCTTC
CASSLEGGVDEQFF
>TRBD2|.|TRBJ2-5|15|TRBV5-6
TGTGCCAGCAGCTGGGGACTAGCGGGACAAGAGACCCAGTACTTC
CASSWGLAGQETQYF
>TRBD2|few|TRBJ2-1|14|TRBV12-5
TGTGCTAGTGGTAACTCGGGGGGAAGGAATGAGCAGTTCTTC
CASGNSGGRNEQFF
>TRBD1|.|TRBJ2-1|15|TRBV6-4
TGTGCCAGCAGTGGTGGGACAGGACCATACAATGAGCAGTTCTTC
CASSGGTGPYNEQFF
>TRBD2|few|TRBJ2-1|14|TRBV15
TGTGCCACCAGCAGGGCTGCGGGAGAGAATGAGCAGTTCTTC
CATSRAAGENEQFF
>TRBD2|.|TRBJ2-1|15|TRBV6-5
TGTGCCAGCAGGACGATTGGCGGGAGGAGAAATGAGCAGTTCTTC
CASRTIGGRRNEQFF
>.|.|TRBJ2-7|13|TRBV6-5
TGTGCCAGCAGCCCCACAGGGACCCACGAGCAGTACTTC
CASSPTGTHEQYF
>.|.|TRBJ2-5|14|TRBV5-4
TGTGCCAGCAGCTTGTCCCCAGGCTCGGAGACCCAGTACTTC
CASSLSPGSETQYF
>TRBD1|.|TRBJ2-3|15|TRBV25-1
TGTGCCAGCAGTGGTAACAGGGGGCATGAAGATACGCAGTATTTT
CASSGNRGHEDTQYF
>.|.|TRBJ1-3|15|TRBV28
TGTGCCAGCAGTTTATGGGTGGGGCTCGGGAACACCATATATTTT
CASSLWVGLGNTIYF
>.|.|TRBJ2-7|13|TRBV28
TGTGCCAGCAGTTTCCAGGAGGGCTATGAGCAGTACTTC
CASSFQEGYEQYF
>.|.|TRBJ2-2|15|TRBV5-6
TGTGCCAGCGTCATTAGCGGAACCAACACCGGGGAGCTGTTTTTT
CASVISGTNTGELFF
>TRBD1|few|TRBJ2-7|14|TRBV9
TGTGCCAGCAGCTACCGGGACAGGGACCACGAGCAGTACTTC
CASSYRDRDHEQYF
>TRBD2|once|TRBJ2-7|17|TRBV4-1
TGCGCCAGCAGCCAAAGAGGAGCGGGACTCTCATCCTACGAGCAGTACTTC
CASSQRGAGLSSYEQYF
>TRBD2|.|TRBJ2-3|17|TRBV7-9
TGTGCCAGCAGCTTTTTTAGCGGGGGCCCTCTCACAGATACGCAGTATTTT
CASSFFSGGPLTDTQYF
>TRBD2|once|TRBJ2-3|14|TRBV6-5
TGTGCCAGCAGTTGGGAGGGGCGGACAGATACGCAGTATTTT
CASSWEGRTDTQYF
>.|few|TRBJ1-1|16|TRBV25-1
TGTGCCAGCAGTGAATATACCCCCCAACAGTTCCCTGAAGCTTTCTTT
CASSEYTPQQFPEAFF
>TRBD1|.|TRBJ1-1|14|TRBV5-1
TGCGCCAGCAGCTTGGGACAGGGAGGCTCTGAAGCTTTCTTT
CASSLGQGGSEAFF